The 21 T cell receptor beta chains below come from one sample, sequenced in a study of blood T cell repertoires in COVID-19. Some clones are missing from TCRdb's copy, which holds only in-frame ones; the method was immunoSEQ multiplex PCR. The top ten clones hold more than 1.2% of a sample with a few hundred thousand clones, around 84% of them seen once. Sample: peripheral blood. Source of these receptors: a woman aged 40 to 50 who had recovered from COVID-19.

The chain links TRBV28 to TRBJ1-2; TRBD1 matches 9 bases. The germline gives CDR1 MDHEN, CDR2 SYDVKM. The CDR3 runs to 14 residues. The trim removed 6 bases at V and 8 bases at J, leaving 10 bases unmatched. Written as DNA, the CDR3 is TGTGCCAGCAGAGCCCCGGGACAGGGTGAAGGCTACACCTTC. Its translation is CASRAPGQGEGYTF.

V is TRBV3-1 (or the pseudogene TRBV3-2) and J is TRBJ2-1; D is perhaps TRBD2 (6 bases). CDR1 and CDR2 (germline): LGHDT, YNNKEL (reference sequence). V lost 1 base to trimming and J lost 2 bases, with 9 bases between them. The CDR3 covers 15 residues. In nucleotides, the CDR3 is TGTGCCAGCAGCCAAGTACCGGGGGCCTACAATGAGCAGTTCTTC. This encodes CASSQVPGAYNEQFF.

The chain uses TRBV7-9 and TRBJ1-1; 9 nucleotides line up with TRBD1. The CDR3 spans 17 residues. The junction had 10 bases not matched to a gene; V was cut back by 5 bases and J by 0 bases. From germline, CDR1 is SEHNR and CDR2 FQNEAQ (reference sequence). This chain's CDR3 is CASSPKLGTGMNTEAFF. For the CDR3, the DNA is TGTGCCAGCAGCCCGAAATTAGGGACAGGGATGAACACTGAAGCTTTCTTT.

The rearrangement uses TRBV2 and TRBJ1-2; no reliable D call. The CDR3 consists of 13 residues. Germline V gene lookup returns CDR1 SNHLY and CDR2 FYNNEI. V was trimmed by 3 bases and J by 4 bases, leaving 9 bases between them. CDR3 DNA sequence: TGTGCCAGCAGTGACCCGGAGAGCTATGGCTACACCTTC. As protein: CASSDPESYGYTF.

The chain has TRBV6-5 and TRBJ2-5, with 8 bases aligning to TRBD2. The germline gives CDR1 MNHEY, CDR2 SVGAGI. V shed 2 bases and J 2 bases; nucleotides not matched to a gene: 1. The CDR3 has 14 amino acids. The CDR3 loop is CASSYSGGQETQYF. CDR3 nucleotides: TGTGCCAGCAGTTACAGCGGGGGTCAAGAGACCCAGTACTTC.

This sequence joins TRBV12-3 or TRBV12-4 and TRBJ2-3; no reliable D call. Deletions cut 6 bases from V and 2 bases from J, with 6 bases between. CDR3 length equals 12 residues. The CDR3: CASRTFTDTQYF. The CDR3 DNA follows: TGTGCCAGCAGGACATTCACAGATACGCAGTATTTT.

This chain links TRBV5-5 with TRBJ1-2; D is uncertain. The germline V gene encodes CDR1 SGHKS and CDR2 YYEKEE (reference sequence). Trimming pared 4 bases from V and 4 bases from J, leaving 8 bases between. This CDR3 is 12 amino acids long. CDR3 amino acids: CASSQAGYGYTF. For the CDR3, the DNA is TGTGCCAGCAGCCAAGCTGGCTATGGCTACACCTTC.

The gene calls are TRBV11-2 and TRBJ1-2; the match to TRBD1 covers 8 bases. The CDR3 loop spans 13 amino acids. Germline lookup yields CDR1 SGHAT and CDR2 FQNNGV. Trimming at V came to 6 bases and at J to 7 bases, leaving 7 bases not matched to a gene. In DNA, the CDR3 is TGTGCCAGCAGGTTCGCAGGGGGCGGTGGCTACACCTTC. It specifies CASRFAGGGGYTF.

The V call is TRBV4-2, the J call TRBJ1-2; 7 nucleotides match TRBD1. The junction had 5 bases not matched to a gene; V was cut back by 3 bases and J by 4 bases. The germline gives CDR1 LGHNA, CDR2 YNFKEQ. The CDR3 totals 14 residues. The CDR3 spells CASSHIDRVYGYTF. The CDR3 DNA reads TGTGCCAGCAGCCATATAGACAGGGTCTATGGCTACACCTTC.

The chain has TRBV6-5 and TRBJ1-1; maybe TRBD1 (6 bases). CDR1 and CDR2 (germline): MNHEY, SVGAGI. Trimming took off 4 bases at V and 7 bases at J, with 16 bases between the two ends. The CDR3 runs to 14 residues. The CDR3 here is CASSSPGTSDEAFF. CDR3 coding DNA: TGTGCCAGCAGTTCTCCGGGGACAAGCGATGAAGCTTTCTTT.

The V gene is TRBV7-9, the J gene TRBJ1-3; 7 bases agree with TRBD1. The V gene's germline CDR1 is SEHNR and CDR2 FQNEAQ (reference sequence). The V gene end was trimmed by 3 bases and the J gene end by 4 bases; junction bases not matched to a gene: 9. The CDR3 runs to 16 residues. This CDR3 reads CASSFLDRETGNTIYF. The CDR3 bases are TGTGCCAGCAGCTTCCTCGACAGGGAGACGGGAAACACCATATATTTT.

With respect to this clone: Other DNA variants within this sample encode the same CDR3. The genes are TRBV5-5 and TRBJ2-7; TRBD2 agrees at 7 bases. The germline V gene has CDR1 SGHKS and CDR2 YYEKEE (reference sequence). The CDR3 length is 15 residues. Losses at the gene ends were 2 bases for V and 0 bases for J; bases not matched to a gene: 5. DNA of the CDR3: TGTGCCAGCAGCTTCGTCGGGGGGAGCTCCTACGAGCAGTACTTC. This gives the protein CASSFVGGSSYEQYF.

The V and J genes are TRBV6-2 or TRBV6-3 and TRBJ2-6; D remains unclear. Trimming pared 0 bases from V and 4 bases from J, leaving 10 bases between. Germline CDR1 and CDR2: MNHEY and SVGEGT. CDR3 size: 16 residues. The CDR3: CASSYSTSGGANVLTF. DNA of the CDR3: TGTGCCAGCAGTTACTCTACCTCCGGGGGGGCCAACGTCCTGACTTTC.

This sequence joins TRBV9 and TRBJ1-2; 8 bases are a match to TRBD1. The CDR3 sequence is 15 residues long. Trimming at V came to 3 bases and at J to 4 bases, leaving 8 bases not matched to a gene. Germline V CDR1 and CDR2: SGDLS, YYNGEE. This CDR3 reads CASSEQGQGGYGYTF. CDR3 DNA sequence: TGTGCCAGCAGCGAGCAAGGACAGGGAGGCTATGGCTACACCTTC.

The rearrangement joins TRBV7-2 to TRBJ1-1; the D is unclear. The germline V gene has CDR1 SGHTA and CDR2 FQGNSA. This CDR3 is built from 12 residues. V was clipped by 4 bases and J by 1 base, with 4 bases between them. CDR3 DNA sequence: TGTGCCAGCAGCTCCTGGAACACTGAAGCTTTCTTT. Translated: CASSSWNTEAFF. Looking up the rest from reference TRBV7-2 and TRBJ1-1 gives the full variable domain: GAGVSQSPSNKVTEKGKDVELRCDPISGHTALYWYRQSLGQGLEFLIYFQGNSAPDKSGLPSDRFSAERTGGSVSTLTIQRTQQEDSAVYLCASSSWNTEAFFGQGTRLTVV.

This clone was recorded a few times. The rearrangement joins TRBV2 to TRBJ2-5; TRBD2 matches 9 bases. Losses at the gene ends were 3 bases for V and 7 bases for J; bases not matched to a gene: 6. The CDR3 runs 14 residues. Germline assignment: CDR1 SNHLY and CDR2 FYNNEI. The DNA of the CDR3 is TGTGCCAGCAGTGATGGCGGGGGGGCTGGGACCCAGTACTTC. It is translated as CASSDGGGAGTQYF.

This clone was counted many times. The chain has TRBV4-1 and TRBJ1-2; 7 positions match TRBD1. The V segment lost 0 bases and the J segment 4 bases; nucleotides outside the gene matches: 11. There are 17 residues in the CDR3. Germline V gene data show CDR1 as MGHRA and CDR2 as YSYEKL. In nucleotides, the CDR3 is TGCGCCAGCAGCCAAGACACGGACCGGGACAGCTTCTATGGCTACACCTTC. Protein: CASSQDTDRDSFYGYTF.

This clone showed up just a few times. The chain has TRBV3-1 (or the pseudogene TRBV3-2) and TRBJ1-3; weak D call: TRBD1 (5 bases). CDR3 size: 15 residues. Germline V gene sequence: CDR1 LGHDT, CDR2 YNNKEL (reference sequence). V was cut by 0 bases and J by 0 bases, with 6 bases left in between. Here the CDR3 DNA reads TGTGCCAGCAGCCAAGACAGGGTCTCTGGAAACACCATATATTTT. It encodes CASSQDRVSGNTIYF.

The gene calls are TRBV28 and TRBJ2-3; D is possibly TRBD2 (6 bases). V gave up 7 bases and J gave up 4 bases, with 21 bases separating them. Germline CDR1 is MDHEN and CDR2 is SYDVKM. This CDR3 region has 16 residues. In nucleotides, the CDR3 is TGTGCCAGCAAGTCCCCCGGGCAGGGAGGCTCAGATACGCAGTATTTT. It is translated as CASKSPGQGGSDTQYF.

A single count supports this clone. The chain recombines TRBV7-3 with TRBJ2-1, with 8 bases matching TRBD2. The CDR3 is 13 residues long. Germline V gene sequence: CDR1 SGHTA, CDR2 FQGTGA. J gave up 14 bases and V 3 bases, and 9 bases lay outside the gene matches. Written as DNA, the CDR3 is TGTGCCAGCAGCTTCCGGGGGGGAGACCCCGAGTTCTTC. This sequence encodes CASSFRGGDPEFF.

The CDR3 is CASSYLSQNSPLHF. As DNA, the CDR3 is TGTGCCAGCAGTTACCTCTCTCAGAATTCACCCCTCCACTTT. The chain links TRBV6-2 or TRBV6-3 to TRBJ1-6; no definite D call. Trimming left V 2 bases short and J 7 bases short, with 9 bases between. Germline CDR1 MNHEY, CDR2 SVGEGT. CDR3 length: 14 residues.